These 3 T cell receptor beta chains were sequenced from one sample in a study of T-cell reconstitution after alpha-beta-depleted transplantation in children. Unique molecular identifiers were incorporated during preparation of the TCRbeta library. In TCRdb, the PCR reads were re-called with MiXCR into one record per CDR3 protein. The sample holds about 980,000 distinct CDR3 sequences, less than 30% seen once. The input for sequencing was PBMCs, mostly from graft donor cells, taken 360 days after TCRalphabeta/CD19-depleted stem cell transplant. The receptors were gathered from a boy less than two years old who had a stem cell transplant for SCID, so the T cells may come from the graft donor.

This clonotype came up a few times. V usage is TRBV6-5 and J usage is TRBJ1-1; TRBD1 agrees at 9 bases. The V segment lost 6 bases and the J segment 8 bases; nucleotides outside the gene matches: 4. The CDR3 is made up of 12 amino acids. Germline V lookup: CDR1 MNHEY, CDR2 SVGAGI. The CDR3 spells CASSKGQGEAFF. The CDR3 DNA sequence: TGTGCCAGCAGCAAAGGACAGGGGGAAGCTTTCTTT.

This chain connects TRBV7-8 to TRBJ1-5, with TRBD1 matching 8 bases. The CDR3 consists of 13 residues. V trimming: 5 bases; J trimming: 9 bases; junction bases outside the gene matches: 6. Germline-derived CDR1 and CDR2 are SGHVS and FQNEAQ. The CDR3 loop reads CASSHRGFGPQHF. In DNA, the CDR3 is TGTGCCAGCAGCCACAGGGGGTTTGGGCCCCAGCATTTT.

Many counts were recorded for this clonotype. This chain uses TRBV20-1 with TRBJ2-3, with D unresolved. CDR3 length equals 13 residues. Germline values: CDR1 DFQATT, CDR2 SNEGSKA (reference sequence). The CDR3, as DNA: TGCAGGGCCGGTCGGCTATTCACAGATACGCAGTATTTT. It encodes CRAGRLFTDTQYF.